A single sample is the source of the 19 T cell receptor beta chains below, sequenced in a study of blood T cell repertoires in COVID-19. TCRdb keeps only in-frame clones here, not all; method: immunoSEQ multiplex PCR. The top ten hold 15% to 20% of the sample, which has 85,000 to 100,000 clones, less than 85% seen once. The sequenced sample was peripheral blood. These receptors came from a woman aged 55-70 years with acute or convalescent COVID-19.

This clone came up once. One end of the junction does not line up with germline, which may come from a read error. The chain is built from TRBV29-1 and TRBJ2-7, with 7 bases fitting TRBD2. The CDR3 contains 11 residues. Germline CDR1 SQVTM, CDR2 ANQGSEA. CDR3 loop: CSVAGVAHIWF. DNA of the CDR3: TGCAGCGTCGCGGGGGTGGCTCACATCTGGTTC.

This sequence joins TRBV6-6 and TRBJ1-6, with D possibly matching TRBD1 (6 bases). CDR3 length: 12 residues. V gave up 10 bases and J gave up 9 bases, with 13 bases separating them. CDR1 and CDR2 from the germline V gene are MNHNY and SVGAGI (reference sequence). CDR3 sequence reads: CATGQMGSPLHF. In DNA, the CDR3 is TGTGCCACCGGACAGATGGGTTCACCCCTCCACTTT.

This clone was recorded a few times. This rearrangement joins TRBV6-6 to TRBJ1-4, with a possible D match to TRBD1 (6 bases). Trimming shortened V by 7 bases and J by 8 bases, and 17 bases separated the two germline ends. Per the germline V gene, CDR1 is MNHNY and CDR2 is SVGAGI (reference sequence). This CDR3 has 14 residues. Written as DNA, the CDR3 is TGTGCCAGCAAGTCGGGACAATGGGTAGAAAAACTGTTTTTT. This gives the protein CASKSGQWVEKLFF.

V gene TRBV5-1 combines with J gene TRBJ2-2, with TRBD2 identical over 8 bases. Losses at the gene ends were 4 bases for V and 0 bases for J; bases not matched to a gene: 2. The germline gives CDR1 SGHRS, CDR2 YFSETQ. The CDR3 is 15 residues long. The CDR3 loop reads CASSVSGTNTGELFF. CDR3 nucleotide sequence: TGCGCCAGCAGCGTTAGCGGGACGAACACCGGGGAGCTGTTTTTT. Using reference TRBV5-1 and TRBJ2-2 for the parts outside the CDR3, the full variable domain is KAGVTQTPRYLIKTRGQQVTLSCSPISGHRSVSWYQQTPGQGLQFLFEYFSETQRNKGNFPGRFSGRQFSNSRSEMNVSTLELGDSALYLCASSVSGTNTGELFFGEGSRLTVL.

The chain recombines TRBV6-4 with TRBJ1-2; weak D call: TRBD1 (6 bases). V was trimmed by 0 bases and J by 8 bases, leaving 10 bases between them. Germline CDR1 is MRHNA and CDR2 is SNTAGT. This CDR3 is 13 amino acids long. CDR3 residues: CASSDSTGRGYTF. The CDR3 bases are TGTGCCAGCAGTGACTCTACAGGGAGAGGCTACACCTTC.

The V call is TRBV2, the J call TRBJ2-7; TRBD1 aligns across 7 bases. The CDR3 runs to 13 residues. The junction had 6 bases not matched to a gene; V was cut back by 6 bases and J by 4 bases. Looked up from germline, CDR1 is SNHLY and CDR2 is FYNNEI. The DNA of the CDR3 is TGTGCCAGCAGATCAGGGGGTCTTTACGAGCAGTACTTC. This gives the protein CASRSGGLYEQYF. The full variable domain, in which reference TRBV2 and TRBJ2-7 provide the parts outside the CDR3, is EPEVTQTPSHQVTQMGQEVILRCVPISNHLYFYWYRQILGQKVEFLVSFYNNEISEKSEIFDDQFSVERPDGSNFTLKIRSTKLEDSAMYFCASRSGGLYEQYFGPGTRLTVT.

CDR3 residues: CASSLGIQGSDTQYF. The CDR3 DNA reads as TGTGCCAGCAGCTTAGGAATCCAGGGTTCAGATACGCAGTATTTT. The rearrangement links TRBV7-8 to TRBJ2-3, with a possible D match to TRBD1 (5 bases). Per germline, CDR1 SGHVS and CDR2 FQNEAQ. This CDR3 is 15 amino acids long. V was shortened by 1 base and J by 4 bases, with 12 bases between the two germline ends.

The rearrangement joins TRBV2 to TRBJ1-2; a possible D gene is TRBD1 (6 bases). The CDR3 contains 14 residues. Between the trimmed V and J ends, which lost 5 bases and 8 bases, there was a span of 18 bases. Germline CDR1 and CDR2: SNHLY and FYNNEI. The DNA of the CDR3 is TGTGCCAGCAGTTTTCGACGAGGGGGAGGGGGCTACACCTTC. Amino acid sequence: CASSFRRGGGGYTF.

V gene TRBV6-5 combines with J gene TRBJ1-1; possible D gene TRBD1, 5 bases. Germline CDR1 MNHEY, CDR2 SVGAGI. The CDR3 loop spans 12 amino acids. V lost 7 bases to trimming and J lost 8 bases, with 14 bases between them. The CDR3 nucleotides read TGTGCCAGCACTGCCCGGACACGGGAAGCTTTCTTT. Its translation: CASTARTREAFF.

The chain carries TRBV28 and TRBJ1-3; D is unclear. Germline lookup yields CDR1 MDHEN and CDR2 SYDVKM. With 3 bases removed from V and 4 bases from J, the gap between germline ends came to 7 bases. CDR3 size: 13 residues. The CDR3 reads CASSFRAGNTIYF. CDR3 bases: TGTGCCAGCAGTTTTAGAGCCGGAAACACCATATATTTT.

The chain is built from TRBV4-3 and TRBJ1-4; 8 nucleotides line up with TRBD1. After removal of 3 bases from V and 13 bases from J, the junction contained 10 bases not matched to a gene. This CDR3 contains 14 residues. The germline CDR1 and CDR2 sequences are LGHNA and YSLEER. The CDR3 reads CASSQEKRTGRLFF. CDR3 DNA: TGCGCCAGCAGCCAGGAGAAGCGGACAGGGCGACTGTTTTTT.

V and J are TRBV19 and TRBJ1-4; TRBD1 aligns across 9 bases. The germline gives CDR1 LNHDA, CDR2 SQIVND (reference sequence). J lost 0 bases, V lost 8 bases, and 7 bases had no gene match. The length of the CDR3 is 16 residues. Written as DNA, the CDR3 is TGTGCCAGTGCGGACAGGGGTTCATCAACTAATGAAAAACTGTTTTTT. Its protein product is CASADRGSSTNEKLFF.

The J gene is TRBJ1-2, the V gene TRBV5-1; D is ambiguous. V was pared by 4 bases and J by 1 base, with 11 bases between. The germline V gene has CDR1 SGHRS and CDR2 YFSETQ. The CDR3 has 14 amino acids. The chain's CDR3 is CASSAAQVNYGYTF. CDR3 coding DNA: TGCGCCAGCAGCGCCGCGCAGGTTAACTATGGCTACACCTTC.

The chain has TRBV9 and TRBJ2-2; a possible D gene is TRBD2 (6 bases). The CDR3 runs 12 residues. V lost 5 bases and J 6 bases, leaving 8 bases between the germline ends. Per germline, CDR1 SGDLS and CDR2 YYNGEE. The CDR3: CASRGGPGELFF. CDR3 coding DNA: TGTGCCAGCAGGGGAGGACCCGGGGAGCTGTTTTTT.

CDR3 coding DNA: TGTGCCATCGGGACAGAATCAAATCAGCCCCAGCATTTT. It specifies CAIGTESNQPQHF. The gene calls are TRBV10-3 and TRBJ1-5; the match to TRBD1 covers 7 bases. Germline lookup yields CDR1 ENHRY and CDR2 SYGVKD. CDR3 length: 13 amino acids. The trim removed 8 bases at V and 4 bases at J, leaving 5 bases unmatched.

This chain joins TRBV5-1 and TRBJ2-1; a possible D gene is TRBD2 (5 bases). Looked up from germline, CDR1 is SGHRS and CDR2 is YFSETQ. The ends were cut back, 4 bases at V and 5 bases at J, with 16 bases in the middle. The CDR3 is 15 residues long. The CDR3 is CASSPGWPENNEQFF. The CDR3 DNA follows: TGCGCCAGCAGCCCGGGGTGGCCAGAAAACAATGAGCAGTTCTTC.

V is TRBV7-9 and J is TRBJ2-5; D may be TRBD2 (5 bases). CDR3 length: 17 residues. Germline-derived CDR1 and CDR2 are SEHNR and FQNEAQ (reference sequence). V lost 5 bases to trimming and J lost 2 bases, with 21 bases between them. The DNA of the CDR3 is TGTGCCAGCAGCCCCTTCGGAAGACTGGACTCGCAAGAGACCCAGTACTTC. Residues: CASSPFGRLDSQETQYF.

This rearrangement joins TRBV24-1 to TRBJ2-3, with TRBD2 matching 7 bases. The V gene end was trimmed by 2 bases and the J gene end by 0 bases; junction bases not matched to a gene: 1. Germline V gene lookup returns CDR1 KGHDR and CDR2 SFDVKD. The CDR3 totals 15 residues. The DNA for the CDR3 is TGTGCCACCAGTGATTCAGCGGGAAGCACAGATACGCAGTATTTT. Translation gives CATSDSAGSTDTQYF.

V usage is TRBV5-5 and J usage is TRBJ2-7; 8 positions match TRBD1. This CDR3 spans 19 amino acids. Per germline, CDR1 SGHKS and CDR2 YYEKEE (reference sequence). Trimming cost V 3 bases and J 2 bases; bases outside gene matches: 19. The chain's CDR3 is CASSSRTGITPLGTYEQYF. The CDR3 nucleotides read TGTGCCAGCAGCTCCCGGACAGGGATAACTCCTCTGGGTACCTACGAGCAGTACTTC.